The 18 T cell receptor beta chains below all came from one sample that was sequenced in a study of metastatic and nonmetastatic thyroid tumors. TCRdb re-clonotyped the PCR reads via MiXCR. Of over 20,000 clones listed, around 30% are singletons. All patients were treatment-naive before thyroid surgery. The sequenced material came from blood. Every receptor here comes from a female donor with papillary thyroid cancer or a benign thyroid nodule (not recorded which). Some clones in this sample may be carry-over from other donors' samples.

This chain links TRBV5-6 with TRBJ1-1; 8 bases fit TRBD1. V shed 0 bases, J shed 6 bases, and the junction held 4 bases outside the gene matches. Looked up from germline, CDR1 is SGHDT and CDR2 is YYEEEE. The CDR3 runs 14 residues. CDR3 sequence reads: CASSLAGGAAEAFF. The CDR3 DNA is TGTGCCAGCAGCTTGGCAGGGGGCGCGGCTGAAGCTTTCTTT.

This clone has a handful of counts. The gene calls are TRBV12-3 or TRBV12-4 and TRBJ2-2, with D unclear. Trimming stripped 6 bases from V and 4 bases from J, with 12 bases between. The CDR3 consists of 14 residues. The CDR3 protein is CASRFWGSTGELFF. The CDR3 DNA reads as TGTGCCAGCAGGTTTTGGGGTTCCACCGGGGAGCTGTTTTTT.

This clone has a handful of counts. Compared with germline, one end of the junction differs, possibly owing to a read error. Other nucleotide sequences from this sample produce the same CDR3. The gene calls are TRBV7-2 and TRBJ2-7; D is tentatively TRBD1 or TRBD2 (5 bases each). Germline V lookup: CDR1 SGHTA, CDR2 FQGNSA. CDR3 size: 15 residues. CDR3 sequence reads: CASSLRPVGPYEQYF. The CDR3 DNA is TGTGCTAGCTCACTCCGTCCCGTGGGACCGTACGAGCAATACTTC.

This clone was recorded many times. The chain combines TRBV2 with TRBJ2-3; 7 nucleotides agree with TRBD2. Germline V lookup: CDR1 SNHLY, CDR2 FYNNEI. Trimming took 7 bases from V and 0 from J; bases not matched to a gene: 4. This CDR3 region has 14 residues. In nucleotides, the CDR3 is TGTGCCAGCACCCCAGCGGGGAGCACAGATACGCAGTATTTT. It specifies CASTPAGSTDTQYF.

This clone was counted only a few times. This chain connects TRBV15 to TRBJ2-5, with unresolved D. The V gene lost 0 bases and the J gene lost 5 bases, with 7 bases spanning the gap. Germline lookup yields CDR1 LNHNV and CDR2 YYDKDF (reference sequence). The CDR3 is 13 residues long. The CDR3 coding sequence is TGTGCCACCAGCAGAGAAGGAGTGGAGACCCAGTACTTC. This codes for CATSREGVETQYF.

This clone was detected ten times or more. A much larger clone differs by one base, so this may be a read error. The chain links TRBV7-9 to TRBJ2-7, with D perhaps assigned TRBD1 or TRBD2 (5 bases each). The V end was cut by 6 bases, the J end by 2 bases, with 17 bases between. The CDR3 has 15 amino acids. CDR1 SEHNR and CDR2 FQNEAQ come from the germline V gene (reference sequence). This CDR3 is CASSSGRESPYEQYF. Written as DNA, the CDR3 is TGTGCCAGCAGTTCGGGACGAGAGAGCCCCTACGAGCAGTACTTC.

This clone has at least ten counts. The V and J genes are TRBV4-1 and TRBJ2-7, with D possibly matching TRBD2 (6 bases). Trimming stripped 4 bases from V and 1 base from J, with 14 bases between. This CDR3 region has 15 residues. In germline, CDR1 is MGHRA, CDR2 YSYEKL. CDR3 DNA sequence: TGCGCCAGCAGCCGAGAGGGACTGGATTCCTACGAGCAGTACTTC. Amino acid sequence: CASSREGLDSYEQYF.

This clone was observed at least ten times. The chain has TRBV3-1 and TRBJ2-3; D is unclear. This CDR3 is 15 amino acids long. CDR1 and CDR2 (germline): LGHDT, YNNKEL (reference sequence). V gave up 0 bases and J gave up 2 bases, with 9 bases separating them. The CDR3 spells CASSQDLGFTDTQYF. The CDR3, as DNA: TGTGCCAGCAGCCAAGATTTGGGTTTCACAGATACGCAGTATTTT.

The V gene is TRBV6-5, the J gene TRBJ1-1; D uncertain. Germline-derived CDR1 and CDR2 are MNHEY and SVGAGI. The CDR3 extends over 13 amino acids. V lost 2 bases and J lost 5, with 9 bases in between. Written as DNA, the CDR3 is TGTGCCAGCAGTTACAGGGTATCGACTGAAGCTTTCTTT. As protein: CASSYRVSTEAFF.

This clone was recorded many times. V is TRBV18 and J is TRBJ2-7, with 13 bases identical to TRBD2. Trimming took 4 bases from V and 2 from J; bases not matched to a gene: 17. The length of the CDR3 is 20 residues. From germline, CDR1 is KGHSH and CDR2 LQKENI. This CDR3 is CASSLKGGSGLAGPTYEQYF. In DNA, the CDR3 is TGTGCCAGCTCACTCAAAGGGGGGTCGGGACTAGCGGGACCTACCTACGAGCAGTACTTC.

This clone was detected ten times or more. The chain recombines TRBV6-2 or TRBV6-3 with TRBJ1-5; the D gene is possibly TRBD1 (5 bases). This CDR3 is 12 amino acids long. CDR1 and CDR2 (germline): MNHEY, SVGEGT. Trimming took off 8 bases at V and 7 bases at J, with 12 bases between the two ends. The CDR3 DNA reads TGTGCCAGCGCGGGGGGACGGCAGCCCCAGCATTTT. The encoded protein is CASAGGRQPQHF.

The rearrangement links TRBV4-1 to TRBJ1-4; D is perhaps TRBD1 (5 bases). CDR1 is MGHRA and CDR2 is YSYEKL in the germline V gene. This CDR3 has 16 residues. V dropped 5 bases and J dropped 3 bases, with 16 bases sitting between them. In DNA form, the CDR3 reads TGCGCCAGCAGCGATCCCAAACAGGCCCCTAATGAAAAACTGTTTTTT. Protein: CASSDPKQAPNEKLFF.

This clone was recorded at least ten times. This sequence joins TRBV6-1 and TRBJ2-2; 12 bases map to TRBD2. Germline CDR1 reads MNHNS; CDR2 reads SASEGT. The CDR3 spans 14 residues. J lost 5 bases, V lost 7 bases, and 2 bases had no gene match. The chain's CDR3 is CASTTSGSTGELFF. The CDR3, as DNA: TGTGCCAGCACGACTAGCGGGAGTACCGGGGAGCTGTTTTTT.

In this sample, this clone turned up many times. This sequence joins TRBV7-9 and TRBJ1-1; D gene uncertain. CDR3 length: 12 amino acids. V lost 3 bases and J lost 10, with 12 bases in between. CDR1 and CDR2 from the germline V gene are SEHNR and FQNEAQ (reference sequence). The CDR3 loop reads CASSFQRTGAFF. The CDR3 region has the DNA TGTGCCAGCAGCTTTCAACGGACGGGAGCTTTCTTT.

This clone was counted ten times or more. CDR3 nucleotides: TGTGCCAGCAGTTTAGTCGTCCGTTCACCCCTCCACTTT. This translates into CASSLVVRSPLHF. This sequence joins TRBV12-3 or TRBV12-4 and TRBJ1-6; D is undetermined. CDR3 length: 13 residues. V lost 1 base to trimming and J lost 9 bases, with 7 bases between them.

The chain has TRBV2 and TRBJ1-4; TRBD1 might be the D (6 bases). V was trimmed by 3 bases and J by 3 bases, leaving 14 bases between them. Germline V lookup: CDR1 SNHLY, CDR2 FYNNEI. The CDR3 extends over 16 amino acids. The CDR3 DNA reads as TGTGCCAGCAGTGATCGGGGGCCTGGGGCTAATGAAAAACTGTTTTTT. It specifies CASSDRGPGANEKLFF.

This clone appeared many times. V is TRBV4-1 and J is TRBJ2-6; a weak D match, TRBD2 (6 bases). The CDR3 is made up of 17 amino acids. V lost 6 bases and J 0 bases, leaving 15 bases between the germline ends. The germline V gene has CDR1 MGHRA and CDR2 YSYEKL. The CDR3 nucleotides are TGCGCCAGCAGATTGGGGGGTAGAAACTCTGGGGCCAACGTCCTGACTTTC. Amino acids: CASRLGGRNSGANVLTF.

This clone turned up a few times. At one end, the junction sequence differs from germline, possibly due to a read error. The chain joins TRBV7-9 to TRBJ1-6, with a tentative D call TRBD1 (6 bases). CDR3 length equals 10 residues. From germline, CDR1 is SEHNR and CDR2 FQNEAQ (reference sequence). The DNA of the CDR3 is TGTGCCAGCAGCTTAGTTCCAGGGGAATTT. As protein: CASSLVPGEF.